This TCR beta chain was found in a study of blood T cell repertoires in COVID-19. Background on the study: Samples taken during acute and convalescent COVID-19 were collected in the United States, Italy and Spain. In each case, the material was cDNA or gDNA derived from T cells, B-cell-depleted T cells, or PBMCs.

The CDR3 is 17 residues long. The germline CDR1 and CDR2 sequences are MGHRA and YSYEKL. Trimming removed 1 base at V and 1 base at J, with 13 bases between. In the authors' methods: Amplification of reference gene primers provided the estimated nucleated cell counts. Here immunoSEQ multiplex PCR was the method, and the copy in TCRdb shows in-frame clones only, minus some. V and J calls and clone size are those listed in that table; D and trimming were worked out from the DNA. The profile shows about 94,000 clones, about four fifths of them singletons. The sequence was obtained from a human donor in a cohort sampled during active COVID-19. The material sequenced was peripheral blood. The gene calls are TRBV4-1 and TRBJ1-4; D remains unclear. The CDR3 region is CASSQGNRRITNEKLFF. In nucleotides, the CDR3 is TGCGCCAGCAGCCAAGGTAACCGGAGAATAACTAATGAAAAACTGTTTTTT.